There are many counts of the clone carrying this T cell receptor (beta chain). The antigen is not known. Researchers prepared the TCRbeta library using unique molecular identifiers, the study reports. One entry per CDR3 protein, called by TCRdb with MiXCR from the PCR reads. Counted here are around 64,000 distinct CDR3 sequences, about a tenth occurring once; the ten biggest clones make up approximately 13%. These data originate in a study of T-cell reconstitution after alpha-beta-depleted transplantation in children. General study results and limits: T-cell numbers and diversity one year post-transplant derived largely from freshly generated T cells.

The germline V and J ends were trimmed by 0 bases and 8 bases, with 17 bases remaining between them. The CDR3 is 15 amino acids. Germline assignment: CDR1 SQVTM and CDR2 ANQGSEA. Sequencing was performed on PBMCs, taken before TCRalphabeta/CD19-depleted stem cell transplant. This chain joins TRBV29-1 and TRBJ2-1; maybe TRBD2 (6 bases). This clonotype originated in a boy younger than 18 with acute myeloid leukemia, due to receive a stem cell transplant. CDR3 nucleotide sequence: TGCAGCGTTGAAGATTTCGGGACTTTAGGCCATGAGCAGTTCTTC. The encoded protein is CSVEDFGTLGHEQFF.